What follows describes a single T cell receptor (beta chain). Its antigen is not yet known. Base qualities are not recorded, but no much larger clone differs from it by a single base. These data come from a study of Ad26.COV2.S vaccination and SARS-CoV-2 variants (dated by TCRdb to about 2021). With regard to the full study: Vaccine-arm donors were drawn from COV1001, a multicentre, randomized, double-blind, placebo-controlled phase I-IIa trial of Ad26.COV2.S in healthy adults. Throughout the experiments and outcome assessment, investigators stayed blinded to trial group allocation. TCRbeta repertoire sequencing was used to assess the specificity and breadth of SARS-CoV-2-reactive T cell receptors after Ad26.COV2.S vaccination. Ad26.COV2.S was given intramuscularly at 5x10^10 or 1x10^11 viral particles, as a single shot or as two shots 56 days apart. A total of around 32 samples were included in the TCR-sequenced set, comprising roughly 20 Ad26.COV2.S vaccine recipients, 5 placebo recipients and 8 SARS-CoV-2 convalescent individuals. Trial participants were randomized into five groups of five, in which low-dose or high-dose Ad26.COV2.S was given once or twice, or placebo was given on both occasions.

The immunoSEQ Assay was the method used to sequence TCRbeta CDR3 regions. After extraction, genomic DNA underwent amplification by bias-controlled multiplex PCR, followed by high-throughput sequencing. Per the authors' processing: Collapsing and filtering of sequences were performed to quantify the absolute abundance of each unique TCRbeta CDR3 region. T cell fraction was estimated by normalization of TCRbeta template counts to usable DNA, with usable DNA being measured through amplification of reference genes present in all nucleated cells. Repertoire TCRs were annotated as SARS-CoV-2-specific by exact matching of V gene, CDR3 amino acid sequence and J gene to a known reactive TCR set. MIRA supplied the reference SARS-CoV-2 TCR set, which was filtered for enrichment in COVID-19-positive ImmuneCODE repertoires so that public or cross-reactive TCRs were removed. Using the MIRA antigens, annotated TCRs were further analysed by specific ORF or by position within an ORF. Depth was the summed frequency of annotated unique rearrangements, while breadth was defined as annotated unique rearrangements over total unique productive rearrangements. TCR breadth was compared between groups using two-sided Wilcoxon rank-sum tests. The table comes from immuneACCESS by way of TCRdb, which keeps in-frame sequences with V and J called. Part of the clones is missing from these tables; in studies checked, under half for an unresolved V gene and the rest for unknown reasons. The DNA was the basis for D and trimming; V, J and clone size are from that table. The sample contains approximately 280,000 clones, around 87% of them found a single time. The ten largest clones represent less than 3.5% of the sample.

General study outcomes and caveats: The study was not powered to compare responses between vaccine doses or regimens. Vaccine and placebo recipients had comparable non-spike TCR breadth, which fits with the vaccine containing only spike. The authors noted that the TCR breadth and depth analyses may have underestimated total T cell responses. After vaccination, spike-specific CD8+ and CD4+ T cell responses were reported to show substantial breadth. Ad26.COV2.S recipients had higher spike-specific TCR breadth than placebo recipients (P = 0.0014).

The sample's treatment or condition, from its label and the paper: around 19 received Ad26.COV2.S at low or high dose, single or two shots; several received placebo; per-sample allocation not given. Repertoires of vaccine and placebo recipients were sequenced from samples collected on day 63 after the first injection. Between 29 July and 7 August 2020, Cohort 1b enrolled about 27 adults aged 18-55 years at one site in Boston, USA. Ad26.COV2.S was a replication-incompetent adenovirus type 26 vector that expressed a prefusion-stabilized SARS-CoV-2 spike protein derived from the original Wuhan strain. The CDR3 starts with the cysteine, ends with the phenylalanine, and has 12 residues. The retained sequence is limited to the CDR3, 36 bases, with the frame set at the first base. CDR1 and CDR2 (SEHNR, FQNEAQ) derive from the germline V gene (reference sequence). V is cut by 2 bases and J by 1 base, and the space between the germline ends is 2 bases.

This clonotype was sampled from a person between 18 and 60 years old who received the Ad26.COV2.S COVID-19 vaccine or a placebo. The material sequenced was peripheral blood, taken in a trial of Ad26.COV2.S vaccine versus placebo. The chain uses TRBV7-9 and TRBJ1-1, with the D gene not clear enough to name. The DNA is as follows: TGTGCCAGCAGCTTAACGAACACTGAAGCTTTCTTT. Its protein product is CASSLTNTEAFF.